The 20 T cell receptor beta chains below were found in one sample sequenced in a study of blood T cell repertoires in COVID-19. Sequencing was performed with immunoSEQ multiplex PCR; in TCRdb, only in-frame clones are kept and a portion is missing. The data contain 400,000 or so clones, around 87% of them singletons. The specimen was PBMCs or T cells enriched from blood (not recorded which). These receptors originate from a man in his forties or fifties in a cohort exposed to, infected with or recovered from COVID-19 (not recorded which).

V and J are TRBV5-8 and TRBJ1-1, with D possibly TRBD1 on 6 matching bases. The germline V gene has CDR1 SGHTS and CDR2 YDEGEE. CDR3 length equals 16 residues. V lost 1 base and J 1 base, leaving 14 bases between the germline ends. The CDR3 reads CASSLLIGQRNTEAFF. The CDR3 DNA reads as TGTGCCAGCAGCTTGTTAATAGGACAGAGGAACACTGAAGCTTTCTTT.

The gene calls are TRBV30 and TRBJ2-1, with 13 positions matching TRBD2. The ends lost 3 bases at V and 2 bases at J; junction bases unmatched: 13. CDR3 length: 19 amino acids. Germline V lookup: CDR1 GTSNPN, CDR2 SVGIG (reference sequence). The CDR3 DNA follows: TGTGCCTGGAGCCTCCCCGTACTAGCGGGAGGGCGCCCCTACAATGAGCAGTTCTTC. Its protein is CAWSLPVLAGGRPYNEQFF.

In its sample, this clone was seen once. J is TRBJ1-2 and V is TRBV18; no clear D. Trimming pared 2 bases from V and 8 bases from J, leaving 9 bases between. Germline-derived CDR1 and CDR2 are KGHSH and LQKENI. The CDR3 sequence is 12 residues long. The CDR3 DNA sequence: TGTGCCAGCTCACCAAGGAGTTTCGGCTACACCTTC. It encodes CASSPRSFGYTF.

The rearrangement uses TRBV19 and TRBJ1-2; no definite D call. The V end was cut by 6 bases, the J end by 6 bases, with 11 bases between. Germline V lookup: CDR1 LNHDA, CDR2 SQIVND (reference sequence). The CDR3 spans 12 residues. This CDR3 is CASSRQVDGYTF. The CDR3 bases are TGTGCCAGTAGCCGGCAGGTGGATGGCTACACCTTC.

The chain recombines TRBV4-2 with TRBJ1-4; D is perhaps TRBD1 (6 bases). The germline V gene has CDR1 LGHNA and CDR2 YNFKEQ. V was pared by 5 bases and J by 0 bases, with 10 bases between. This CDR3 has 15 residues. The CDR3 loop is CASSTQGTTNEKLFF. CDR3 DNA: TGTGCCAGCAGCACACAGGGAACAACTAATGAAAAACTGTTTTTT.

V is TRBV27 and J is TRBJ2-1; TRBD2 agrees at 9 bases. Germline V gene lookup returns CDR1 MNHEY and CDR2 SMNVEV (reference sequence). V was pared by 8 bases and J by 14 bases, with 7 bases of the junction left unmatched. This CDR3 comprises 11 residues. CDR3 residues: CASGKAGGEFF. In nucleotides, the CDR3 is TGTGCCAGCGGAAAAGCGGGAGGTGAGTTCTTC.

This clone occurred once. The chain joins TRBV5-6 to TRBJ1-1, with 7 positions matching TRBD1. Germline V gene data show CDR1 as SGHDT and CDR2 as YYEEEE. With V trimmed by 5 bases and J by 1 base, 8 bases remained unmatched. The CDR3 runs to 15 residues. The CDR3 sequence: CASSFLTGSNTEAFF. CDR3 sequence (DNA): TGTGCCAGCAGTTTTTTGACAGGGTCGAACACTGAAGCTTTCTTT.

The V call is TRBV29-1, the J call TRBJ1-5; D uncertain. V dropped 4 bases and J dropped 5 bases, with 12 bases sitting between them. This CDR3 has 13 amino acids. The germline V gene encodes CDR1 SQVTM and CDR2 ANQGSEA. DNA of the CDR3: TGCAGCGTTGGATGGGCCCGATATCAGCCCCAGCATTTT. Translating gives CSVGWARYQPQHF.

The gene calls are TRBV2 and TRBJ1-2; TRBD1 matches 9 bases. V lost 8 bases and J lost 3; bases outside the gene matches: 4. In germline, CDR1 is SNHLY, CDR2 FYNNEI. CDR3 length: 13 residues. CDR3 in amino acids: CASRTGADYGYTF. The DNA for the CDR3 is TGTGCCAGCCGGACAGGGGCAGACTATGGCTACACCTTC.

This rearrangement joins TRBV23-1 to TRBJ1-5; tentatively, D is TRBD1 (6 bases). TRBV23-1 is flagged as an ORF with uncertain function. V lost 3 bases and J 6 bases, leaving 15 bases between the germline ends. There are 15 residues in the CDR3. CDR3 nucleotide sequence: TGCGCCAGCAGTCAGGCCGGGACATGGGTTCAGCCCCAGCATTTT. Translation: CASSQAGTWVQPQHF.

The V gene is TRBV19, the J gene TRBJ1-6; D gene ambiguous. The CDR3 loop spans 14 amino acids. Per germline, CDR1 LNHDA and CDR2 SQIVND (reference sequence). With 6 bases removed from V and 8 bases from J, the gap between germline ends came to 14 bases. CDR3 residues: CASSGVTWDSPLHF. DNA for the CDR3: TGTGCCAGTAGCGGGGTCACTTGGGATTCACCCCTCCACTTT.

The chain uses TRBV19 and TRBJ2-7; no clear D. Germline V gene data show CDR1 as LNHDA and CDR2 as SQIVND (reference sequence). The CDR3 contains 13 residues. V was cut by 6 bases and J by 2 bases, with 11 bases left in between. CDR3 DNA sequence: TGTGCCAGTAGGCCCCCGGGTACCTACGAGCAGTACTTC. It is translated as CASRPPGTYEQYF.

The chain employs TRBV4-2 and TRBJ2-3; 7 bases are shared with TRBD2. The CDR3 covers 15 residues. J was trimmed by 4 bases and V by 8 bases; bases with no gene match: 12. The germline gives CDR1 LGHNA, CDR2 YNFKEQ. CDR3 bases: TGTGCCAGCGCAACTAGCGTTGGGAAGGCAGATACGCAGTATTTT. This gives the protein CASATSVGKADTQYF.

The V call is TRBV4-2, the J call TRBJ2-3; 10 nucleotides match TRBD1. CDR1 and CDR2 (germline): LGHNA, YNFKEQ. This CDR3 is built from 15 residues. V shed 2 bases and J 5 bases; nucleotides not matched to a gene: 4. This CDR3 reads CASSQRQGALDTQYF. The DNA of the CDR3 is TGTGCCAGCAGCCAAAGACAGGGGGCGCTAGATACGCAGTATTTT.

The chain uses TRBV3-1 (or the pseudogene TRBV3-2) and TRBJ2-1; a possible D gene is TRBD2 (5 bases). This CDR3 has 15 amino acids. Deletions cut 4 bases from V and 4 bases from J, with 14 bases between. Germline lookup yields CDR1 LGHDT and CDR2 YNNKEL (reference sequence). As DNA, the CDR3 is TGTGCCAGCAGCCCCCCGCGGGTACTTTACAATGAGCAGTTCTTC. This codes for CASSPPRVLYNEQFF.

The chain carries TRBV19 and TRBJ2-7; the D gene is possibly TRBD2 (6 bases). CDR1 is LNHDA and CDR2 is SQIVND in the germline V gene (reference sequence). The CDR3 loop spans 12 amino acids. V was trimmed by 7 bases and J by 5 bases, leaving 12 bases between them. CDR3 bases: TGTGCCAGTACTACGGGAGCGAACGAGCAGTACTTC. It is translated as CASTTGANEQYF.

V and J are TRBV10-1 and TRBJ2-1, with 7 bases aligning to TRBD2. With V trimmed by 7 bases and J by 5 bases, 5 bases remained unmatched. CDR1 and CDR2 (germline): WNHNN, SYGVQD (reference sequence). The CDR3 loop spans 13 amino acids. The CDR3 DNA follows: TGCGCCAGCAATCCTAGCGGAAACAATGAGCAGTTCTTC. Protein product: CASNPSGNNEQFF.

The chain uses TRBV7-6 and TRBJ2-7; TRBD1 matches at 8 bases. The CDR3 loop spans 16 amino acids. Looked up from germline, CDR1 is SGHVS and CDR2 is FNYEAQ. Unmatched junction bases numbered 9, after V lost 1 base and J lost 4 bases. The CDR3 bases are TGTGCCAGCAGCTTAGGAGACAGGGGAGGACTTTACGAGCAGTACTTC. Protein sequence: CASSLGDRGGLYEQYF. Filled out from reference TRBV7-6 and TRBJ2-7, the complete variable domain reads GAGVSQSPRYKVTKRGQDVALRCDPISGHVSLYWYRQALGQGPEFLTYFNYEAQQDKSGLPNDRFSAERPEGSISTLTIQRTEQRDSAMYRCASSLGDRGGLYEQYFGPGTRLTVT.

This clone was detected only once. This chain joins TRBV5-1 and TRBJ1-4, with 8 bases matching TRBD1. J lost 4 bases, V lost 3 bases, and 11 bases had no gene match. The germline V gene encodes CDR1 SGHRS and CDR2 YFSETQ. The CDR3 is 17 amino acids. The CDR3 here is CASSSGTGSLGNEKLFF. CDR3 nucleotides: TGCGCCAGCAGCTCAGGGACAGGCTCTTTAGGTAATGAAAAACTGTTTTTT. The whole variable domain, filled in from reference TRBV5-1 and TRBJ1-4, reads KAGVTQTPRYLIKTRGQQVTLSCSPISGHRSVSWYQQTPGQGLQFLFEYFSETQRNKGNFPGRFSGRQFSNSRSEMNVSTLELGDSALYLCASSSGTGSLGNEKLFFGSGTQLSVL.

The V gene is TRBV28, the J gene TRBJ2-6, with TRBD2 matching 8 bases. V shed 10 bases, J shed 4 bases, and the junction held 9 bases outside the gene matches. This CDR3 has 15 amino acids. CDR1 MDHEN and CDR2 SYDVKM come from the germline V gene. DNA for the CDR3: TGTGCCACCGGAGCGGGAGAGGCCGGGGCCAACGTCCTGACTTTC. Translated, it gives CATGAGEAGANVLTF.